These 3 T cell receptor beta chains were sequenced from one sample in a study of response to subunit inactivated influenza vaccine. TCRdb re-derived calls from the RT-PCR reads in MiXCR, one entry per CDR3 protein. The sample shows some 500,000 distinct CDR3 sequences, 16% of them seen only once. The input for sequencing was CD4+ T cells sorted from PBMCs, taken 23 months after vaccination. The receptors were gathered from a man aged 50-75 years who received an inactivated influenza vaccine.

The rearrangement uses TRBV21-1 and TRBJ2-1; TRBD2, the table's D call, was not compared with the DNA. TRBV21-1 is recorded as a pseudogene. The CDR3 has 17 residues. Here the CDR3 reads CASSKVSSGRWYNEQFF. The CDR3 bases are TGTGCCAGCAGCAAAGTGTCTAGCGGGAGGTGGTACAATGAGCAGTTCTTC.

The chain links TRBV20-1 to TRBJ1-1; D unresolved. This CDR3 contains 14 residues. The V gene's germline CDR1 is DFQATT and CDR2 SNEGSKA (reference sequence). Trimming removed 3 bases at V and 5 bases at J, with 16 bases between. CDR3 protein: CSASFSGRWTEAFF. CDR3 sequence (DNA): TGCAGTGCTAGTTTTTCCGGCAGGTGGACTGAAGCTTTCTTT.

This clonotype came up a few times. The chain uses TRBV4-2 and TRBJ2-3, with D perhaps matching TRBD2 (5 bases). V was trimmed by 6 bases and J by 4 bases, leaving 14 bases between them. Germline CDR1 reads LGHNA; CDR2 reads YNFKEQ. The CDR3 has 14 residues. The CDR3 is CASRAEGNSDTQYF. The CDR3 DNA reads TGTGCCAGCAGGGCCGAGGGTAACTCAGATACGCAGTATTTT.